These T cell receptor beta chains were read from a single sample in a study of early T cells in non-severe SARS-CoV-2 infection. TCRdb redid the calling of the 5' RACE reads with MiXCR, one entry per CDR3 protein. The repertoire includes more than 25,000 distinct CDR3 sequences, roughly 4.3% of them detected once, and around 6% sits in the top ten. Input material: whole blood. These receptors came from an adult who was a healthcare worker with PCR-confirmed SARS-CoV-2 infection or an uninfected control (not recorded which). CDR3s include the opening cysteine and the closing phenylalanine or tryptophan. The order of the fields is J gene, V gene, CDR3 protein.

TRBJ2-3,TRBV29-1,CSASMADTQYF
TRBJ1-6,TRBV5-4,CASSSSSYNSPLHF
TRBJ1-2,TRBV12-3/TRBV12-4,CASTIRGLPGGYTF
TRBJ2-1,TRBV7-9,CASSLETGADRFF
TRBJ2-4,TRBV9,CASSVSSGNIQYF
TRBJ2-7,TRBV19,CASSIGTDAYEQYF
TRBJ2-7,TRBV5-5,CASSNPHPGQGTTGF
TRBJ2-7,TRBV5-1,CASSLRPSGIHEQYF
TRBJ1-5,TRBV3-1,CASSLGRDQPQHF
TRBJ1-5,TRBV7-9,CASSFEGQPQHF
TRBJ2-1,TRBV25-1,CASSGSGTGSYNEQFF
TRBJ2-7,TRBV27,CASSLGLPEQYF
TRBJ1-2,TRBV4-3,CASSQVEGLQGYTF
TRBJ2-7,TRBV5-1,CASSLADRGYEQYF